The 30 T cell receptor beta chains below all came from one sample that was sequenced in a study of CD8+ T cells in alopecia areata. Sequencing templates came from extracted RNA that was reverse transcribed into cDNA. Measured with immunoSEQ multiplex PCR; TCRdb has only the in-frame clones, and not every one. The sample has some 58,000 clones; roughly 46% are singletons. Treatment indicated: oral pan-JAK inhibitor, 5-10 mg twice daily. The sequencing used CD8+ T cells sorted from blood, collected at roughly week 38, from a patient treated with tofacitinib. The source of these receptors is a human donor with alopecia areata.

The genes are TRBV11-2 and TRBJ2-5; D possibly uses TRBD1 or TRBD2 (6 bases each). V was clipped by 5 bases and J by 4 bases, with 17 bases between them. CDR3 length: 15 residues. Germline V gene sequence: CDR1 SGHAT, CDR2 FQNNGV. The CDR3: CASSRGTQGSETQYF. The CDR3 region has the DNA TGTGCCAGCAGCCGCGGGACTCAGGGGTCAGAGACCCAGTACTTC.

This clone was counted once. V usage is TRBV4-3 and J usage is TRBJ1-1, with D uncertain. V gave up 1 base and J gave up 0 bases, with 9 bases separating them. The V gene's germline CDR1 is LGHNA and CDR2 YSLEER. CDR3 length equals 15 residues. The CDR3 coding sequence is TGCGCCAGCAGCCAAGGGACGGGGATGAACACTGAAGCTTTCTTT. Residues: CASSQGTGMNTEAFF.

This clone has more than one count but fewer than ten. The rearrangement uses TRBV30 and TRBJ1-4, with D possibly TRBD1 on 5 matching bases. From germline, CDR1 is GTSNPN and CDR2 SVGIG (reference sequence). CDR3 size: 13 residues. V lost 3 bases and J lost 12, with 17 bases in between. For the CDR3, the DNA is TGTGCCTGGAGGAGGGACGCCGGGAGGGAACTGTTTTTT. It specifies CAWRRDAGRELFF.

The rearrangement joins TRBV30 to TRBJ1-3, with 11 positions matching TRBD1. This CDR3 comprises 14 residues. From germline, CDR1 is GTSNPN and CDR2 SVGIG (reference sequence). Losses at the gene ends were 8 bases for V and 4 bases for J; bases not matched to a gene: 7. The CDR3 sequence: CAGRDRGSGNTIYF. The CDR3 coding sequence is TGTGCCGGCAGGGACAGGGGGTCGGGAAACACCATATATTTT.

This clone was counted a few times. The chain recombines TRBV28 with TRBJ2-1; 8 bases match TRBD2. CDR3 length: 13 amino acids. Germline V gene lookup returns CDR1 MDHEN and CDR2 SYDVKM. Germline trimming cut 6 bases from V and 9 bases from J; bases unmatched to any gene: 7. The CDR3 DNA reads TGTGCCAGCAGGCTCCCACGGGGGGGTGAGCAGTTCTTC. Its protein product is CASRLPRGGEQFF.

The CDR3 spells CASSEYRETSEQFF. The DNA for the CDR3 is TGTGCCAGCAGTGAATATCGGGAGACGAGTGAGCAGTTCTTC. This chain joins TRBV2 and TRBJ2-1, with D perhaps matching TRBD2 (6 bases). Germline lookup yields CDR1 SNHLY and CDR2 FYNNEI. The CDR3 is 14 amino acids. V lost 2 bases and J lost 9, with 14 bases in between.

This sequence joins TRBV4-3 and TRBJ2-2; 9 positions match TRBD1. CDR1 and CDR2 (germline): LGHNA, YSLEER. V lost 2 bases, J lost 9 bases, and 4 bases stayed unmatched. The CDR3 is 14 amino acids. In DNA form, the CDR3 reads TGCGCCAGCAGCCAATACACAGGGGGCCGGGAGCTGTTTTTT. This encodes CASSQYTGGRELFF.

This chain connects TRBV6-1 to TRBJ2-5, with D uncertain. V was cut by 4 bases and J by 2 bases, with 8 bases left in between. This CDR3 contains 13 residues. Germline CDR1 and CDR2: MNHNS and SASEGT. For the CDR3, the DNA is TGTGCCAGCAGTGTTGCGGAACAAGAGACCCAGTACTTC. Translation: CASSVAEQETQYF.

The CDR3, as DNA: TGTGCCAGCAGCCTGCACGGACAGTACGAGCAGTACTTC. This sequence encodes CASSLHGQYEQYF. This chain connects TRBV7-6 to TRBJ2-7, with D maybe TRBD1 (6 bases). V lost 5 bases, J lost 4 bases, and 12 bases lay in between. The CDR3 is 13 amino acids. Germline V gives CDR1 SGHVS, CDR2 FNYEAQ. The whole variable domain, remainder taken from reference TRBV7-6 and TRBJ2-7, is GAGVSQSPRYKVTKRGQDVALRCDPISGHVSLYWYRQALGQGPEFLTYFNYEAQQDKSGLPNDRFSAERPEGSISTLTIQRTEQRDSAMYRCASSLHGQYEQYFGPGTRLTVT.

This chain uses TRBV7-2 with TRBJ2-7; D tentatively fits TRBD1 or TRBD2 (5 bases each). The CDR3 runs to 13 residues. Trimming pared 5 bases from V and 4 bases from J, leaving 12 bases between. The V gene's germline CDR1 is SGHTA and CDR2 FQGNSA. The CDR3 bases are TGTGCCAGCAGCCCCTTCGGGGCGTACGAGCAGTACTTC. Protein sequence: CASSPFGAYEQYF.

This clone was counted a few times. The chain couples TRBV30 to TRBJ1-5; D perhaps matches TRBD1 (6 bases). CDR3 length: 15 amino acids. V was trimmed by 3 bases and J by 0 bases, leaving 12 bases between them. In germline, CDR1 is GTSNPN, CDR2 SVGIG (reference sequence). The CDR3 DNA reads as TGTGCCTGGAGCCTCGGGACACATAGCAATCAGCCCCAGCATTTT. It yields the protein CAWSLGTHSNQPQHF.

The chain couples TRBV29-1 to TRBJ1-2; D ambiguous. This CDR3 region has 13 residues. Looked up from germline, CDR1 is SQVTM and CDR2 is ANQGSEA. Trimming took off 7 bases at V and 0 bases at J, with 12 bases between the two ends. CDR3 in DNA: TGCAGCGCAAAGGACGGAGCTAACTATGGCTACACCTTC. It yields the protein CSAKDGANYGYTF.

In its sample, this clone was seen a few times. The V call is TRBV27, the J call TRBJ2-5; 8 nucleotides agree with TRBD1. The CDR3 contains 16 residues. With 1 base clipped from V and 0 bases from J, the junction kept 4 bases outside the gene matches. From germline, CDR1 is MNHEY and CDR2 SMNVEV (reference sequence). The CDR3 coding sequence is TGTGCCAGCAGTTTATTTACAGGGGGGTACCAAGAGACCCAGTACTTC. Translating gives CASSLFTGGYQETQYF.

This sequence joins TRBV5-6 and TRBJ2-3; possibly TRBD2 for D (5 bases). V was trimmed by 4 bases and J by 0 bases, leaving 21 bases between them. Germline V gene lookup returns CDR1 SGHDT and CDR2 YYEEEE. This CDR3 has 18 residues. CDR3 bases: TGTGCCAGCAGCCCTACGGTTGGGCGGGTCTCTAGCACAGATACGCAGTATTTT. The encoded protein is CASSPTVGRVSSTDTQYF.

V and J are TRBV6-5 and TRBJ2-7, with 8 nucleotides matching TRBD2. This CDR3 region has 14 residues. Trimming cost V 2 bases and J 7 bases; bases outside gene matches: 7. The germline CDR1 and CDR2 sequences are MNHEY and SVGAGI. The CDR3 bases are TGTGCCAGCAGTTACCGCGCGGGGGGCGTTGAGCAGTACTTC. Translation: CASSYRAGGVEQYF.

This clone was detected only once. This rearrangement joins TRBV4-1 to TRBJ1-1; D perhaps matches TRBD1 (5 bases). CDR3 length equals 15 residues. V gave up 4 bases and J gave up 5 bases, with 17 bases separating them. Germline CDR1 and CDR2: MGHRA and YSYEKL. DNA for the CDR3: TGCGCCAGCAGCCTCAGGACTGGGGGTGGGACTGAAGCTTTCTTT. Amino acid sequence: CASSLRTGGGTEAFF.

In its sample, this clone was seen a few times. This chain connects TRBV7-8 to TRBJ1-2; D gene ambiguous. V gave up 5 bases and J gave up 8 bases, with 15 bases separating them. The germline CDR1 and CDR2 sequences are SGHVS and FQNEAQ. This CDR3 region has 13 residues. The CDR3 coding sequence is TGTGCCAGCAGCCCTGAGAGGGATCGGGGCTACACCTTC. It translates to CASSPERDRGYTF.

This chain connects TRBV27 to TRBJ2-7; the D gene is possibly TRBD2 (6 bases). The V gene's germline CDR1 is MNHEY and CDR2 SMNVEV (reference sequence). The V end was cut by 7 bases, the J end by 12 bases, with 16 bases between. The CDR3 extends over 11 amino acids. CDR3 protein: CASTDRLDTYF. The CDR3 DNA follows: TGTGCCAGCACCGACCGACTAGATACGTACTTC.

V and J are TRBV7-9 and TRBJ2-7; D is possibly TRBD2 (5 bases). CDR1 SEHNR and CDR2 FQNEAQ come from the germline V gene (reference sequence). The CDR3 has 13 residues. V lost 1 base and J 3 bases, leaving 7 bases between the germline ends. CDR3 sequence: CASSLGGNYEQYF. For the CDR3, the DNA is TGTGCCAGCAGCTTAGGAGGGAACTACGAGCAGTACTTC.

V is TRBV6-5 and J is TRBJ2-7; TRBD1 might be the D (5 bases). Germline V gene sequence: CDR1 MNHEY, CDR2 SVGAGI. V lost 6 bases to trimming and J lost 4 bases, with 10 bases between them. CDR3 length equals 12 residues. In DNA, the CDR3 is TGTGCCAGCAGCCATCGACAGTACGAGCAGTACTTC. This translates into CASSHRQYEQYF.

This clone was picked up a small number of times. The gene calls are TRBV9 and TRBJ2-2; unclear D gene. From germline, CDR1 is SGDLS and CDR2 YYNGEE. The CDR3 is made up of 15 amino acids. Deletions cut 3 bases from V and 5 bases from J, with 14 bases between. CDR3 DNA sequence: TGTGCCAGCAGCGCTCCCAGCCAGTGGACCGGGGAGCTGTTTTTT. Protein product: CASSAPSQWTGELFF.

This clone was counted only a few times. The chain uses TRBV29-1 and TRBJ2-6; D uncertain. V was shortened by 2 bases and J by 0 bases, with 2 bases between the two germline ends. This CDR3 spans 13 amino acids. Germline loops: CDR1 SQVTM, CDR2 ANQGSEA. The CDR3 is CSVESSGANVLTF. Here the CDR3 DNA reads TGCAGCGTTGAATCCTCTGGGGCCAACGTCCTGACTTTC.

A few counts support this clone. The V gene is TRBV5-1, the J gene TRBJ1-2, with D perhaps TRBD1 (6 bases). This CDR3 has 14 residues. CDR1 is SGHRS and CDR2 is YFSETQ in the germline V gene. V was clipped by 4 bases and J by 3 bases, with 13 bases between them. The CDR3 region is CASSRGTSDYGYTF. CDR3 nucleotide sequence: TGCGCCAGCAGCAGGGGGACTTCCGACTATGGCTACACCTTC. The full variable domain, with the rest looked up from reference TRBV5-1 and TRBJ1-2, is KAGVTQTPRYLIKTRGQQVTLSCSPISGHRSVSWYQQTPGQGLQFLFEYFSETQRNKGNFPGRFSGRQFSNSRSEMNVSTLELGDSALYLCASSRGTSDYGYTFGSGTRLTVV.

This clone was counted only a few times. The V and J genes are TRBV11-2 and TRBJ2-1; tentative D call: TRBD2 (6 bases). V was cut by 0 bases and J by 4 bases, with 10 bases left in between. The CDR3 contains 15 residues. Germline CDR1 and CDR2: SGHAT and FQNNGV. In DNA, the CDR3 is TGTGCCAGCAGCTTAGATGGCAGCGGGTACAATGAGCAGTTCTTC. Protein sequence: CASSLDGSGYNEQFF.

The chain carries TRBV7-2 and TRBJ2-7; the match to TRBD1 covers 10 bases. CDR1 SGHTA and CDR2 FQGNSA come from the germline V gene. V lost 2 bases, J lost 5 bases, and 6 bases stayed unmatched. This CDR3 region has 15 residues. The DNA for the CDR3 is TGTGCCAGCAGCTTAAGGGACAGGGGATTGGACGAGCAGTACTTC. This gives the protein CASSLRDRGLDEQYF.

The rearrangement uses TRBV27 and TRBJ1-1; D is possibly TRBD1 (6 bases). Germline-derived CDR1 and CDR2 are MNHEY and SMNVEV (reference sequence). The V gene lost 3 bases and the J gene lost 1 base, with 9 bases spanning the gap. This CDR3 comprises 14 residues. The CDR3 coding sequence is TGTGCCAGCAGTTTCAGGGGACCGAACACTGAAGCTTTCTTT. Translating gives CASSFRGPNTEAFF.

V gene TRBV11-2 combines with J gene TRBJ2-3; D may be TRBD2 (5 bases). V lost 5 bases and J lost 3, with 12 bases in between. The length of the CDR3 is 14 residues. Germline V gene sequence: CDR1 SGHAT, CDR2 FQNNGV. CDR3 sequence: CASSTFRETDTQYF. CDR3 coding DNA: TGTGCCAGCAGCACCTTTAGGGAGACAGATACGCAGTATTTT.

The J gene is TRBJ2-2, the V gene TRBV27; no firm D call. Germline V gives CDR1 MNHEY, CDR2 SMNVEV (reference sequence). CDR3 length equals 12 residues. With 0 bases removed from V and 6 bases from J, the gap between germline ends came to 2 bases. The CDR3 sequence: CASSLSPGELFF. CDR3 DNA: TGTGCCAGCAGTTTATCCCCCGGGGAGCTGTTTTTT.

The V call is TRBV27, the J call TRBJ1-5; 7 nucleotides line up with TRBD1. The germline CDR1 and CDR2 sequences are MNHEY and SMNVEV (reference sequence). The CDR3 consists of 15 residues. J gave up 0 bases and V 4 bases, and 3 bases lay outside the gene matches. The CDR3 spells CASSYRGHSNQPQHF. In nucleotides, the CDR3 is TGTGCCAGCAGTTACAGGGGACATAGCAATCAGCCCCAGCATTTT.

The chain is built from TRBV7-7 and TRBJ2-7; TRBD1 aligns across 9 bases. Germline V gives CDR1 SSHAT, CDR2 FNYEAQ (reference sequence). The ends lost 5 bases at V and 2 bases at J; junction bases unmatched: 4. The CDR3 contains 14 residues. This CDR3 is CASSPRQGAYEQYF. The CDR3 nucleotides read TGTGCCAGCAGCCCGCGACAGGGGGCCTACGAGCAGTACTTC.